This section outlines one T cell receptor (beta chain) sequence together with its context. Its antigen is still unknown. These data come from a study of identical twins. Study-level findings and limits: Whereas memory repertoires showed no such difference, abundant cord blood beta clonotypes carried fewer insertions.

Per germline, CDR1 SGHRS and CDR2 YFSETQ. The CDR3 sequence is 15 residues long. Trimming took 4 bases from V and 0 from J, leaving 12 bases between them. TCRdb fed the 5' RACE reads into MiXCR, producing one record per CDR3 protein. The sample lists 750,000 to 950,000 distinct CDR3 sequences, 9% to 15% occurring once. The same specimen was also included in a second study, on yellow fever vaccine responses in identical twins.

Sequencing was performed on PBMCs. The V gene is TRBV5-1, the J gene TRBJ2-3, with D tentatively TRBD1 (6 bases). This clonotype was obtained from a young woman in good health. For the CDR3, the DNA is TGCGCCAGCAGCACCGGGACACCTAGCACAGATACGCAGTATTTT. Translated, it gives CASSTGTPSTDTQYF. The entire variable domain, with the rest obtained from reference TRBV5-1 and TRBJ2-3, is as follows: KAGVTQTPRYLIKTRGQQVTLSCSPISGHRSVSWYQQTPGQGLQFLFEYFSETQRNKGNFPGRFSGRQFSNSRSEMNVSTLELGDSALYLCASSTGTPSTDTQYFGPGTRLTVL.